This T cell receptor (beta chain) was identified in a study of blood T cell repertoires in COVID-19 (dated by TCRdb to between 2020 and 2021). For context, the study as a whole: Samples covering the acute and convalescent phases of COVID-19 were provided by collaborators in the United States, Italy and Spain. The prospective study material was composed of cDNA or gDNA derived from T cells, B-cell-depleted T cells, or PBMCs. Deeply sampled blood TCRbeta repertoires from subjects exposed to, actively infected with, or recovered from COVID-19 were included in the dataset. The repertoires were released in a freely available public database intended as a resource for research on the immune response to SARS-CoV-2. The samples were drawn from two sources: the first 160 participants of the ongoing ImmuneRACE study, and 1,000 to 1,500 subjects contributed by 6 global collaborators. Nearly every sample came with metadata listing a de-identified subject ID, COVID-19 status, age in years and sex. Where available, HLA class I and class II types were obtained from metadata supplied by the sample provider rather than from assay-based typing. Points the paper makes about the study in general: How much clinical and demographic metadata was included differed by source and by participant, and the metadata was provided uncurated.

Via the germline V gene (reference sequence), CDR1 is SEHNR and CDR2 FQNEAQ. Clipping removes 5 bases from V and 5 bases from J, with 9 as the unmatched junction base count. Inclusive of the bounding cysteine and phenylalanine, the CDR3 is 15 residues long. Here the CDR3 DNA is all that survives: 45 bases in frame from base 1. Samples from volunteer blood donors who had recovered from COVID-19 were contributed by a second Seattle source. Collaborating institutions collected whole blood in K2EDTA tubes following their own protocols. Collaborator samples were shipped for TCRbeta analysis as frozen whole blood, isolated PBMCs, or DNA extracted from either sample type. Comment on this clone: No antigen is known for it. No quality values exist for individual bases; no much larger clone is one base distant.

TCRbeta CDR3 regions were amplified from genomic DNA by means of the immunoSEQ Assay, a bias-controlled multiplex PCR. In the original analysis: Within the assay, amplification of reference gene primers was used to estimate how many nucleated cells each sample contained. To quantify the absolute abundance of each unique TCRbeta CDR3 rearrangement, sequence reads were collapsed and filtered. For each sample, productive Simpson clonality was calculated by taking the square root of Simpson's diversity index across productive rearrangements. Sourced from immuneACCESS, this table was stored by TCRdb with only in-frame sequences that have V and J called. A share of the clones is absent; for the studies checked, an unresolved V gene accounts for under half, and the remainder has no known explanation. That table furnishes V, J and clone size, whereas the DNA furnished D and trimming. The sample yields 200,000 to 250,000 clones; around nine tenths were counted once. The ten largest clonotypes hold approximately 1.5% of the sample.

This sequence uses TRBV7-9 and TRBJ2-7; TRBD1 lines up with 10 middle nucleotides. Source material: peripheral blood. The TCR comes from a woman aged 55-75 years who had recovered from COVID-19. The CDR3 in this case is CASSRLTGGTHEQYF. The sequenced DNA is TGTGCCAGCAGCCGATTGACAGGGGGCACCCACGAGCAGTACTTC.